This T cell receptor beta chain was recorded in a study of blood T cell repertoires in COVID-19. Study-level background: Sites in the United States, Italy and Spain provided acute and convalescent COVID-19 samples. The cDNA or gDNA used as material had been derived from T cells, B-cell-depleted T cells, or PBMCs.

Here immunoSEQ multiplex PCR was the method, and the copy in TCRdb shows in-frame clones only, minus some. The sample shows a few hundred thousand clones, 65% to 90% of them seen only once. The CDR3 has 17 residues. Losses at the gene ends were 1 base for V and 3 bases for J; bases not matched to a gene: 5. Germline V gene sequence: CDR1 LNHNV, CDR2 YYDKDF (reference sequence). The V call is TRBV15, the J call TRBJ2-1, with TRBD2 matching over 11 bases. The TCR sequence derives from a man aged 25 to 45 with active or convalescent COVID-19. The sequenced sample was peripheral blood. The CDR3 protein is CATSRAPGTSGYNEQFF. CDR3 bases: TGTGCCACCAGCAGAGCCCCGGGGACTAGCGGCTACAATGAGCAGTTCTTC.